This T cell receptor (beta chain) was sequenced during a study of spatial heterogeneity in lung cancer. Whole-study context: Consistently, beta-chain sequences turned up in larger numbers than alpha-chain sequences did.

TCR cDNA molecules were tagged individually, and each one carried a unique molecular identifier. TCRdb passed the 5' RACE reads through MiXCR, listing each CDR3 protein once. The table has roughly 72,000 distinct CDR3 sequences, 8% to 9% seen once. This clonotype was detected only a few times. As yet, its antigen is unknown. Trimming took 3 bases from V and 7 from J, leaving 10 bases between them. The CDR3 loop spans 13 amino acids. Regarding the study as a whole: Whereas they appeared in blood less at follow-up, ubiquitous expanded tumor TCRs appeared there more at resection.

Described time point: blood at routine non-recurrence follow-up after resection. No cells were sorted before sequencing. The whole RNA sequenced was extracted from tumor, nontumor lung or frozen PBMC. This receptor was identified in a female donor with early-stage non-small cell lung cancer. The source was PBMCs, collected at follow-up. The chain recombines TRBV12-3 or TRBV12-4 with TRBJ1-5; TRBD1 might be the D (5 bases). CDR3 region: CASSFRVHQPQHF. CDR3 coding DNA: TGTGCCAGCAGTTTCAGGGTCCACCAGCCCCAGCATTTT.